This is a list of T cell receptor beta chains from one sample in a study of radiation and T cells in renal cell carcinoma. The repertoire was sequenced with immunoSEQ multiplex PCR; TCRdb's copy has only in-frame clones and lacks some. The table includes more than 140,000 clones, roughly 83% detected once. The material was blood, obtained from a patient whose treatment included radiotherapy and nephrectomy. The receptors shown here come from a woman aged 45-60 years with renal cell carcinoma. The CDR3 runs from the conserved cysteine through the conserved F or W. Fields, in order: clone size, V gene, J gene, D gene, CDR3 DNA, CDR3 protein. D genes are given only for firm matches. Not all rows give a size; the values are once, few, many and, for expanded clones, a class.

>.|TRBV5-1|TRBJ2-7|.
TGCGCCAGCAGCAACACAGATGCAGGGGCGAGGGAGCAGTACTTC
CASSNTDAGAREQYF
>.|TRBV4-1|TRBJ2-3|.
TGCGCCAGCAGCCCCTACCAGGACTTAGGGCCAGATACGCAGTATTTT
CASSPYQDLGPDTQYF
>.|TRBV19|TRBJ1-2|TRBD1
TGTGCCAGTACCCGGGACAGGGTGGCAAATGGCTACACCTTC
CASTRDRVANGYTF
>few|TRBV2|TRBJ2-4|.
TGTGCCAGCGGGGGGCCAGCCAGAAACATTCAGTACTTC
CASGGPARNIQYF
>few|TRBV10-3|TRBJ1-1|TRBD1
TGTGCCACATTATCCCCCGGACAGGGCCGTACTGAAGCTTTCTTT
CATLSPGQGRTEAFF
>.|TRBV19|TRBJ1-5|.
TGTGCCGGACGAAGGGGGGTAGGGGATCAGCCCCAGCATTTT
CAGRRGVGDQPQHF
>.|TRBV4-1|TRBJ2-5|.
TGCGCCAGCAGCCAAGATCAGGGCCAGACCCAGTACTTC
CASSQDQGQTQYF
>.|TRBV7-3|TRBJ2-3|TRBD2
TGTGCCAGCAGCCCGAGACTAGCGGGCACAGATACGCAGTATTTT
CASSPRLAGTDTQYF
>.|TRBV7-6|TRBJ2-1|.
TGTGCCAGCAGCTTAGAATTTCCAGGCCAATCCTACAATGAGCAGTTCTTC
CASSLEFPGQSYNEQFF
>.|TRBV6-5|TRBJ1-2|TRBD1
TGTGCCAGCAGTTACGGGACAGCTAACTATGGCTACACCTTC
CASSYGTANYGYTF
>.|TRBV6-5|TRBJ2-5|.
TGTGCCAGCACCCGTTTATGGGGAGAGACCCAGTACTTC
CASTRLWGETQYF